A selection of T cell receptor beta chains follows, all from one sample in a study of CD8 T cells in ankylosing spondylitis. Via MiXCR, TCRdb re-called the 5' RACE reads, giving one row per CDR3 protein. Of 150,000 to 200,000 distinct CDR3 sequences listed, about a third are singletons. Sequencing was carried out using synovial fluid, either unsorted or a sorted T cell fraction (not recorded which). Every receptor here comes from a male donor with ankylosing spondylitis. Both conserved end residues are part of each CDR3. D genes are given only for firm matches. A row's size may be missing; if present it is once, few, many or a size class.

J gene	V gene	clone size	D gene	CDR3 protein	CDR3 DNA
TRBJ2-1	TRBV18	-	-	CASCRLSYNEQFF	TGTGCCAGCTGTCGACTCTCGTACAATGAGCAGTTCTTC
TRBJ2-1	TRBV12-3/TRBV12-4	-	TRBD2	CASSLGLAGGPQDEQFF	TGTGCCAGCAGTTTAGGACTAGCGGGAGGGCCGCAAGATGAGCAGTTCTTC
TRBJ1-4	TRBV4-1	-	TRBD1	CASSQPGQGATNEKLFF	TGCGCCAGCAGCCAGCCCGGACAGGGCGCAACTAATGAAAAACTGTTTTTT
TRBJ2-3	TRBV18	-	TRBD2	CASSPRASGGSSTDTQYF	TGTGCCAGCTCACCACGCGCTAGCGGGGGCTCTAGCACAGATACGCAGTATTTT
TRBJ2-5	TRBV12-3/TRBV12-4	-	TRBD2	CASSYRGGSQETQYF	TGTGCCAGCAGTTACCGGGGGGGGAGCCAAGAGACCCAGTACTTC
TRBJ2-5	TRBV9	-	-	CASSVEQGGTQYF	TGTGCCAGCAGCGTAGAACAGGGTGGGACCCAGTACTTC
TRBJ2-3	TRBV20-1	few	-	CSARNTGGANTQYF	TGCAGTGCTAGAAATACTGGCGGGGCCAATACGCAGTATTTT
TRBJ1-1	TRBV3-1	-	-	CASSQVGGRTEAFF	TGTGCCAGCAGCCAAGTAGGGGGACGGACTGAAGCTTTCTTT
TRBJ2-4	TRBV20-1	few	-	CSASIPATGQRDIQYF	TGCAGTGCTAGCATCCCAGCGACAGGCCAGAGAGACATTCAGTACTTC
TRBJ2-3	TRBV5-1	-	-	CASSAGAGGTDTQYF	TGCGCCAGCAGCGCGGGGGCAGGGGGGACAGATACGCAGTATTTT
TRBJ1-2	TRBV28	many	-	CASSFGGNLDYGYTF	TGTGCCAGCAGTTTCGGGGGCAACCTGGACTATGGCTACACCTTC
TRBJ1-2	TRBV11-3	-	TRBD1	CASPAPGGYYGYTF	TGTGCCAGCCCCGCCCCAGGGGGCTACTATGGCTACACCTTC
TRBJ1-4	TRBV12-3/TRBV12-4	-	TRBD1	CASSSGQGAEKLFF	TGTGCCAGCAGTTCCGGACAGGGTGCTGAAAAACTGTTTTTT
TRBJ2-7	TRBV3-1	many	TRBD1	CASSQTGGIYEQYF	TGTGCCAGCAGCCAAACAGGGGGAATCTACGAGCAGTACTTC
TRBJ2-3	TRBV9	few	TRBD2	CASSVDGGGPDTQYF	TGTGCCAGCAGCGTAGACGGGGGGGGGCCCGATACGCAGTATTTT
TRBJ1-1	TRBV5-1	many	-	CASSPSTGTNTEAFF	TGCGCCAGCAGCCCAAGTACAGGGACTAACACTGAAGCTTTCTTT
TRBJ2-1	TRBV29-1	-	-	CSAHGGAGLYNEQFF	TGCAGCGCGCATGGTGGAGCGGGCTTATACAATGAGCAGTTCTTC
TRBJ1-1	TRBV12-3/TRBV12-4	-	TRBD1	CASSLRGQGAKNTEAFF	TGTGCCAGCAGTTTACGGGGACAGGGGGCAAAGAACACTGAAGCTTTCTTT
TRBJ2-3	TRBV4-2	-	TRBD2	CASSQGLKGGSISTDTQYF	TGTGCCAGCAGCCAAGGACTAAAGGGCGGGAGTATCAGCACAGATACGCAGTATTTT
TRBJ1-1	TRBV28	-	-	CASSSAQGRMNTEAFF	TGTGCCAGCAGTTCTGCCCAAGGAAGGATGAACACTGAAGCTTTCTTT
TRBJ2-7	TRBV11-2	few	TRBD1	CASSLGQGLWEQYF	TGTGCCAGCAGCTTGGGACAGGGTCTTTGGGAGCAGTACTTC
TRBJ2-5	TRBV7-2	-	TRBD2	CASSLTGLAVPGETQYF	TGTGCCAGCAGCTTAACCGGACTAGCAGTTCCTGGGGAGACCCAGTACTTC
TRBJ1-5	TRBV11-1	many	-	CASSLDSNQPQHF	TGTGCCAGCAGCCTTGATAGCAATCAGCCCCAGCATTTT
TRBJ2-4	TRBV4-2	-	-	CASRPDALVAKNIQYF	TGTGCCAGCCGGCCCGACGCCCTTGTGGCCAAAAACATTCAGTACTTC
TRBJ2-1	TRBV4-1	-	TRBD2	CASSQAGGGGYNEQFF	TGCGCCAGCAGCCAAGCTGGCGGGGGGGGCTACAATGAGCAGTTCTTC
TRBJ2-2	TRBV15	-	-	CATSREQGGSGELFF	TGTGCCACCAGCAGAGAGCAGGGTGGAAGCGGGGAGCTGTTTTTT
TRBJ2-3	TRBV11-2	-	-	CASSLIGTSDTQYF	TGTGCCAGCAGCTTAATAGGGACCTCAGATACGCAGTATTTT
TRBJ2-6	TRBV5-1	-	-	CASSLTNSGANVLTF	TGCGCCAGCAGCTTGACCAACTCTGGGGCCAACGTCCTGACTTTC
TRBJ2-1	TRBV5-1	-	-	CASSVMLLANNEQFF	TGCGCCAGCAGCGTCATGTTACTAGCTAACAATGAGCAGTTCTTC
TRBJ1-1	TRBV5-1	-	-	CASSLGTANLNTEAFF	TGCGCCAGCAGCTTGGGGACAGCCAATTTGAACACTGAAGCTTTCTTT
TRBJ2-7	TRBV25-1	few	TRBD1	CASTRTGTSYEQYF	TGTGCCAGCACCCGGACAGGGACCTCCTACGAGCAGTACTTC
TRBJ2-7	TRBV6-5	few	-	CASSYDYWGAGEQYF	TGTGCCAGCAGTTACGATTACTGGGGAGCTGGGGAGCAGTACTTC
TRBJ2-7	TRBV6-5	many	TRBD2	CASSWTSGRGDEQYF	TGTGCCAGCAGTTGGACTAGCGGGAGAGGGGACGAGCAGTACTTC
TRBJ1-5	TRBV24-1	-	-	CATSDRQLNQPQHF	TGTGCCACCAGTGATCGACAGCTCAATCAGCCCCAGCATTTT
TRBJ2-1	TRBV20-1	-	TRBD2	CSAPILAGGPSYNEQFF	TGCAGTGCTCCTATCCTAGCGGGAGGGCCCTCCTACAATGAGCAGTTCTTC
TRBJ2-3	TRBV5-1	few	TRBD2	CASSWPLGGADTQYF	TGCGCCAGCAGCTGGCCCCTGGGAGGGGCAGATACGCAGTATTTT
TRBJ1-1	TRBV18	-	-	CASSPRTYTEAFF	TGTGCCAGCTCACCCAGAACCTACACTGAAGCTTTCTTT
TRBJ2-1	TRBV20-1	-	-	CSARSVEGWDEQFF	TGCAGTGCTAGATCTGTGGAGGGTTGGGATGAGCAGTTCTTC
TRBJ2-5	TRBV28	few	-	CASSGTNQETQYF	TGTGCCAGCAGTGGGACAAACCAAGAGACCCAGTACTTC
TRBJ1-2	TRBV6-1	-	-	CASTPRAGNYGYTF	TGTGCCAGCACCCCGAGGGCGGGAAACTATGGCTACACCTTC
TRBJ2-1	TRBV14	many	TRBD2	CASSRYSGGGVSSYNEQFF	TGTGCCAGCAGCCGATACTCTGGCGGGGGGGTGAGCTCCTACAATGAGCAGTTCTTC
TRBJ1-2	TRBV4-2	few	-	CASSHLDRKYGYTF	TGTGCCAGCAGCCACCTGGACAGAAAATATGGCTACACCTTC
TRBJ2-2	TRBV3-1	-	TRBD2	CASSQDQTSENTGELFF	TGTGCCAGCAGCCAAGATCAGACTAGCGAGAACACCGGGGAGCTGTTTTTT
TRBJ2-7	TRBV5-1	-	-	CASSLFLGFHEQYF	TGCGCCAGCAGCTTGTTCCTAGGGTTCCACGAGCAGTACTTC
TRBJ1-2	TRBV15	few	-	CATSRNTRNYGYTF	TGTGCCACCAGCAGAAATACACGGAACTATGGCTACACCTTC